The TCR beta chain described here comes from a study of blood T cell repertoires in COVID-19. Study-wide background: PBMCs, B-cell-depleted T cells, or T cells provided the cDNA or gDNA that made up the material.

Libraries were prepared by immunoSEQ multiplex PCR; TCRdb keeps only in-frame clonotypes and omits some of them. The table records 410,000 or so clones, 86% of them present only once. The trim removed 4 bases at V and 2 bases at J, leaving 10 bases unmatched. The CDR3 contains 15 residues. Germline CDR1 reads SQVTM; CDR2 reads ANQGSEA. This clonotype was sampled from a woman aged 25 to 39 with active or convalescent COVID-19. The gene calls are TRBV29-1 and TRBJ1-1; 7 bases align to TRBD1. The sample consisted of peripheral blood. The CDR3 bases are TGCAGCGTTGTACCTCTCGGGACAGAAAACACTGAAGCTTTCTTT. Protein: CSVVPLGTENTEAFF.